The 31 T cell receptor beta chains reported below all come from one sample, sequenced in a study of T cells in Graves' hyperthyroidism and ophthalmopathy. From RNA transcripts, TCR beta CDR3 regions were amplified. Primed by the HTBI set, a first-round RT-PCR was run on the TCR CDR3. In TCRdb, the multiplex PCR reads were re-called with MiXCR into one record per CDR3 protein. The table shows about 400,000 distinct CDR3 sequences, with around a sixth occurring only once. The sequenced sample consisted of blood. The receptors come from a woman between 18 and 29 years old with Graves' hyperthyroidism.

This clonotype occurred many times. The chain joins TRBV6-5 to TRBJ2-2, with unresolved D. The CDR3 is 17 residues long. Trimming shortened V by 0 bases and J by 0 bases, and 11 bases separated the two germline ends. Germline CDR1 reads MNHEY; CDR2 reads SVGAGI. DNA for the CDR3: TGTGCCAGCAGTTACTCGAAAGGCTGGGCGAACACCGGGGAGCTGTTTTTT. Protein product: CASSYSKGWANTGELFF.

This clonotype was seen at least ten times. DNA for the CDR3: TGTGCCAGCACCACCGGGACTAGCGTCCATGAGCAGTTCTTC. It translates to CASTTGTSVHEQFF. The chain has TRBV6-2 or TRBV6-3 and TRBJ2-1, with TRBD2 matching over 10 bases. Germline V CDR1 and CDR2: MNHEY, SVGEGT. The CDR3 contains 14 residues. Germline trimming cut 7 bases from V and 8 bases from J; bases unmatched to any gene: 8.

This clonotype was detected only a few times. The V call is TRBV18, the J call TRBJ2-7; TRBD1 agrees at 9 bases. V lost 5 bases to trimming and J lost 5 bases; unmatched junction nucleotides: 10. This CDR3 has 15 residues. Per the germline V gene, CDR1 is KGHSH and CDR2 is LQKENI. The CDR3: CASSGDRARPHEQYF. CDR3 DNA sequence: TGTGCCAGCTCAGGGGACAGGGCGAGACCCCACGAGCAGTACTTC.

Ten or more counts support this clonotype. V is TRBV20-1 and J is TRBJ2-7; 7 nucleotides agree with TRBD1. Germline CDR1 and CDR2: DFQATT and SNEGSKA (reference sequence). The CDR3 has 14 amino acids. V dropped 3 bases and J dropped 2; count of bases not matched to a gene: 7. The CDR3 is CSARPDRETYEQYF. The CDR3 coding sequence is TGCAGTGCTAGGCCCGACAGGGAGACCTACGAGCAGTACTTC.

This sequence joins TRBV7-2 and TRBJ1-4; perhaps TRBD1 as D (5 bases). Per the germline V gene, CDR1 is SGHTA and CDR2 is FQGNSA. Trimming left V 2 bases short and J 8 bases short, with 15 bases between. The CDR3 loop spans 15 amino acids. CDR3 sequence: CASSLRGVSSEKLFF. CDR3 DNA sequence: TGTGCCAGCAGCTTACGGGGGGTATCCTCAGAAAAACTGTTTTTT.

There are many counts of this clonotype. At one of its ends the junction is not consistent with the germline gene, which may arise from a read error. The gene calls are TRBV28 and TRBJ2-5, with D perhaps assigned TRBD1 or TRBD2 (6 bases each). Germline-derived CDR1 and CDR2 are MDHEN and SYDVKM. The CDR3 extends over 14 amino acids. The CDR3 here is CASSFRGVQQTQYF. DNA for the CDR3: TGTGCCAGCAGTTTTAGGGGGGTCCAACAGACCCAGTACTTC.

A note on this clonotype: A much larger clone lies a single base off, so this may be a read error. The gene calls are TRBV7-3 and TRBJ1-1; D may be TRBD1 (5 bases). The V and J ends lost 1 base and 0 bases respectively, with 18 bases between them. Germline loops: CDR1 SGHTA, CDR2 FQGTGA. The CDR3 covers 18 residues. CDR3 protein: CASSLNRNRTGLNTEAFF. DNA for the CDR3: TGTGCCAGCAGCTTAAATAGGAACAGGACGGGGCTGAACACTGAAGCTTTCTTT.

There are many counts of this clonotype. CDR3 residues: CASSPSGGGNQPQHF. CDR3 bases: TGTGCCAGCTCACCATCGGGGGGAGGCAATCAGCCCCAGCATTTT. This chain joins TRBV18 and TRBJ1-5, with a weak D call TRBD1 (5 bases). This CDR3 has 15 residues. V gave up 2 bases and J gave up 2 bases, with 10 bases separating them. Germline CDR1 is KGHSH and CDR2 is LQKENI.

This clonotype was recorded a few times. The J gene is TRBJ2-5, the V gene TRBV24-1; D may be TRBD1 or TRBD2 (5 bases each). Germline V gene lookup returns CDR1 KGHDR and CDR2 SFDVKD. Between the trimmed V and J ends, which lost 2 bases and 4 bases, there was a span of 13 bases. The CDR3 is 15 amino acids. CDR3 loop: CATSDSLIGTETQYF. CDR3 DNA sequence: TGTGCCACCAGTGATTCCCTGATAGGGACAGAGACCCAGTACTTC.

The chain recombines TRBV18 with TRBJ2-3; a weak D match, TRBD1 (5 bases). Trimming took off 6 bases at V and 1 base at J, with 23 bases between the two ends. CDR3 length: 18 amino acids. Germline CDR1 and CDR2: KGHSH and LQKENI. As DNA, the CDR3 is TGTGCCAGCTCCCCGATTGGATCCAGGGTCCGGGGCACAGATACGCAGTATTTT. Residues: CASSPIGSRVRGTDTQYF. The full variable domain, with the rest looked up from reference TRBV18 and TRBJ2-3, is NAGVMQNPRHLVRRRGQEARLRCSPMKGHSHVYWYRQLPEEGLKFMVYLQKENIIDESGMPKERFSAEFPKEGPSILRIQQVVRGDSAAYFCASSPIGSRVRGTDTQYFGPGTRLTVL.

V gene TRBV12-3 or TRBV12-4 combines with J gene TRBJ1-4; 7 bases fit TRBD1. The trim removed 5 bases at V and 4 bases at J, leaving 7 bases unmatched. CDR3 length: 15 amino acids. CDR3 in amino acids: CASSPGQTINEKLFF. CDR3 sequence (DNA): TGTGCCAGCAGTCCGGGACAGACCATTAATGAAAAACTGTTTTTT.

This clonotype was seen a few times. The rearrangement uses TRBV14 and TRBJ1-3, with D possibly being TRBD1 (5 bases). Germline V gene data show CDR1 as SGHDN and CDR2 as FVKESK. V was pared by 0 bases and J by 0 bases, with 27 bases between. The CDR3 is 22 amino acids. Here the CDR3 reads CASSQDPCFGGLRDFSGNTIYF. The CDR3 nucleotides are TGTGCCAGCAGCCAAGATCCCTGTTTTGGGGGACTTAGGGACTTCTCTGGAAACACCATATATTTT.

This clonotype showed up many times. This chain connects TRBV27 to TRBJ2-1; 7 positions agree with TRBD2. CDR1 is MNHEY and CDR2 is SMNVEV in the germline V gene (reference sequence). The CDR3 loop spans 14 amino acids. The V segment lost 6 bases and the J segment 4 bases; nucleotides outside the gene matches: 6. CDR3 nucleotide sequence: TGTGCCAGCAGCACTTCGGGAGGTTACAATGAGCAGTTCTTC. It translates to CASSTSGGYNEQFF.

This sequence joins TRBV5-1 and TRBJ2-7; 9 bases map to TRBD1. This CDR3 contains 17 residues. The germline CDR1 and CDR2 sequences are SGHRS and YFSETQ. V shed 0 bases and J 1 base; nucleotides not matched to a gene: 8. The DNA of the CDR3 is TGCGCCAGCAGCTTGGCCATTGGACAGGGGAAGTCCTACGAGCAGTACTTC. Protein sequence: CASSLAIGQGKSYEQYF. Complete variable domain (other parts from reference TRBV5-1 and TRBJ2-7): KAGVTQTPRYLIKTRGQQVTLSCSPISGHRSVSWYQQTPGQGLQFLFEYFSETQRNKGNFPGRFSGRQFSNSRSEMNVSTLELGDSALYLCASSLAIGQGKSYEQYFGPGTRLTVT.

This chain connects TRBV4-1 to TRBJ2-5; D is ambiguous. Trimming removed 3 bases from V and 5 bases from J, with 7 bases in between. CDR1 is MGHRA, CDR2 YSYEKL, per germline. CDR3 size: 12 residues. This CDR3 reads CASSHLWETQYF. Written as DNA, the CDR3 is TGCGCCAGCAGCCATCTATGGGAGACCCAGTACTTC.

This clonotype was seen ten or more times. The rearrangement uses TRBV6-2 or TRBV6-3 and TRBJ1-1; TRBD1 is a possible D gene (6 bases). This CDR3 has 18 residues. Trimming cost V 0 bases and J 5 bases, with 22 bases left between them. Germline V CDR1 and CDR2: MNHEY, SVGEGT. DNA of the CDR3: TGTGCCAGCAGTTACTCGCACAGGGAAGTCCGCACGGGGACTGAAGCTTTCTTT. It encodes CASSYSHREVRTGTEAFF.

This clonotype was seen repeatedly, ten times or more. This chain links TRBV29-1 with TRBJ2-5, with D uncertain. The CDR3 has 13 residues. The V end was cut by 8 bases, the J end by 1 base, with 14 bases between. CDR1 is SQVTM, CDR2 ANQGSEA, per germline. The CDR3 DNA is TGCAGCTTTTCGACAAGACTCCAAGAGACCCAGTACTTC. Amino acid sequence: CSFSTRLQETQYF.

The chain recombines TRBV4-1 with TRBJ2-7; TRBD1 is a possible D gene (5 bases). Germline CDR1 is MGHRA and CDR2 is YSYEKL. V was trimmed by 1 base and J by 7 bases, leaving 8 bases between them. This CDR3 contains 12 residues. CDR3 bases: TGCGCCAGCAGCCAAGGAAGGACAGAGCAGTACTTC. The encoded protein is CASSQGRTEQYF.

This clonotype was observed many times. The chain recombines TRBV18 with TRBJ2-5, with D possibly matching TRBD2 (7 bases). V was cut by 6 bases and J by 6 bases, with 14 bases left in between. CDR3 length: 13 residues. The germline V gene has CDR1 KGHSH and CDR2 LQKENI. The DNA for the CDR3 is TGTGCCAGCTCTGAACAGGGAGGGAAGACCCAGTACTTC. This codes for CASSEQGGKTQYF. The full variable domain, its missing parts supplied by reference TRBV18 and TRBJ2-5, is NAGVMQNPRHLVRRRGQEARLRCSPMKGHSHVYWYRQLPEEGLKFMVYLQKENIIDESGMPKERFSAEFPKEGPSILRIQQVVRGDSAAYFCASSEQGGKTQYFGPGTRLLVL.

This clonotype was observed many times. This sequence joins TRBV28 and TRBJ1-1, with D possibly being TRBD1 (6 bases). The CDR3 sequence is 13 residues long. With 7 bases removed from V and 9 bases from J, the gap between germline ends came to 18 bases. Germline V gene sequence: CDR1 MDHEN, CDR2 SYDVKM. DNA for the CDR3: TGTGCCAGCAACGATAAAACCCGGGACAAAGCTTTCTTT. It is translated as CASNDKTRDKAFF.

In its sample, this clonotype was seen many times. The chain combines TRBV29-1 with TRBJ1-1; a weak D match, TRBD1 (5 bases). Trimming shortened V by 3 bases and J by 4 bases, and 15 bases separated the two germline ends. CDR3 length equals 14 residues. Germline CDR1 is SQVTM and CDR2 is ANQGSEA. CDR3 amino acids: CSVDVGRGATEAFF. CDR3 nucleotide sequence: TGCAGCGTTGATGTGGGGCGTGGGGCCACTGAAGCTTTCTTT.

The CDR3 protein is CASSQGTPGHRNYGYTF. CDR3 DNA sequence: TGCGCCAGCAGCCAAGGGACCCCGGGACACCGTAACTATGGCTACACCTTC. The rearrangement links TRBV4-1 to TRBJ1-2; TRBD1 is a possible D gene (6 bases). The CDR3 extends over 17 amino acids. CDR1 MGHRA and CDR2 YSYEKL come from the germline V gene. V was trimmed by 1 base and J by 1 base, leaving 16 bases between them.

This clonotype was recorded many times. The rearrangement links TRBV11-1 to TRBJ2-6, with D hard to call. The CDR3 sequence is 18 residues long. Deletions cut 3 bases from V and 0 bases from J, with 15 bases between. From germline, CDR1 is SGHAT and CDR2 FQDESV (reference sequence). This CDR3 reads CASSFGPRAHSGANVLTF. The CDR3 DNA reads as TGTGCCAGCAGCTTTGGGCCCCGGGCCCACTCTGGGGCCAACGTCCTGACTTTC.

Comment on this clonotype: The junction does not match germline at one end; this may be a read error. V usage is TRBV7-9 and J usage is TRBJ2-1, with 7 nucleotides matching TRBD1. CDR3 length equals 13 residues. Per the germline V gene, CDR1 is SEHNR and CDR2 is FQNEAQ (reference sequence). CDR3 in amino acids: CAGSPGTAGEQFF. The CDR3 coding sequence is TGTGCCGGCAGCCCGGGGACAGCCGGTGAGCAGTTCTTC.

At least ten counts were recorded for this clonotype. V is TRBV12-3 or TRBV12-4 and J is TRBJ1-5, with 12 positions matching TRBD1. After removal of 6 bases from V and 0 bases from J, the junction contained 6 bases not matched to a gene. The CDR3 spans 17 residues. The CDR3 sequence is CASSRGTGGDSNQPQHF. The CDR3 DNA reads as TGTGCCAGCAGCCGAGGGACAGGGGGCGATAGCAATCAGCCCCAGCATTTT.

This clonotype was seen ten or more times. The chain carries TRBV12-3 or TRBV12-4 and TRBJ2-7; 8 bases are a match to TRBD1. The V and J ends lost 3 bases and 3 bases, in that order; junction bases with no gene match: 4. The CDR3 sequence is 14 residues long. In nucleotides, the CDR3 is TGTGCCAGCAGTTTGGGACAGGCGAGCTACGAGCAGTACTTC. It codes for CASSLGQASYEQYF.

This clonotype was observed a single time. A read error may be the cause here, since a much bigger clone is one base away. The chain recombines TRBV6-5 with TRBJ2-1; 7 positions match TRBD1. V lost 1 base, J lost 4 bases, and 1 base stayed unmatched. Germline V lookup: CDR1 MNHEY, CDR2 SVGAGI. The length of the CDR3 is 14 residues. CDR3 sequence: CASSYWDSYNEQFF. In DNA form, the CDR3 reads TGTGCCAGCAGTTACTGGGACAGTTACAATGAGCAGTTCTTC.

CDR3 protein: CASSYSTRRDSTDTQYF. The CDR3 region has the DNA TGTGCCAGCAGTTACTCGACAAGGCGGGATAGCACAGATACGCAGTATTTT. V is TRBV6-7 and J is TRBJ2-3; TRBD2 is a possible D gene (6 bases). TRBV6-7 is reported as an ORF; its role is uncertain. This CDR3 spans 17 amino acids. The V end was cut by 0 bases, the J end by 0 bases, with 13 bases between.

This clonotype was seen a handful of times. The rearrangement joins TRBV6-1 to TRBJ1-5; 7 nucleotides line up with TRBD1. This CDR3 spans 14 amino acids. Germline trimming cut 5 bases from V and 7 bases from J; bases unmatched to any gene: 8. Germline-derived CDR1 and CDR2 are MNHNS and SASEGT. CDR3 protein: CASSSDREEQPQHF. The CDR3 coding sequence is TGTGCCAGCAGTTCTGACAGGGAGGAACAGCCCCAGCATTTT.

This clonotype turned up a few times. The chain recombines TRBV12-3 or TRBV12-4 with TRBJ2-1; the D gene is possibly TRBD1 (5 bases). V dropped 2 bases and J dropped 0 bases, with 8 bases sitting between them. This CDR3 is 15 amino acids long. This CDR3 reads CASSLRTSSYNEQFF. In DNA form, the CDR3 reads TGTGCCAGCAGTTTACGGACAAGCTCCTACAATGAGCAGTTCTTC.

The table lists this clonotype with a count of one. The chain joins TRBV19 to TRBJ2-2; TRBD1 matches 8 bases. CDR1 is LNHDA and CDR2 is SQIVND in the germline V gene (reference sequence). J gave up 0 bases and V 6 bases, and 18 bases lay outside the gene matches. This CDR3 region has 20 residues. CDR3 amino acids: CASSRRGQASRRSNTGELFF. In DNA, the CDR3 is TGTGCCAGTAGCCGCCGGGGACAGGCGAGTCGGAGATCGAACACCGGGGAGCTGTTTTTT.